Below are 3 T cell receptor beta chains sequenced from a single sample in a study of blood T cell repertoires in COVID-19. Data came from immunoSEQ multiplex PCR; TCRdb stores just in-frame clones and leaves some out. The data hold 120,000 to 150,000 clones, with around four fifths observed a single time. Sample: peripheral blood. All receptors come from a human donor in a cohort sampled during active COVID-19.

The chain employs TRBV9 and TRBJ2-3; TRBD2 aligns across 9 bases. J gave up 4 bases and V 7 bases, and 13 bases lay outside the gene matches. This CDR3 comprises 16 residues. Germline V lookup: CDR1 SGDLS, CDR2 YYNGEE. CDR3 region: CASSAGQRGVADTQYF. CDR3 bases: TGTGCCAGCTCCGCCGGGCAGCGGGGGGTGGCAGATACGCAGTATTTT.

The chain has TRBV6-6 and TRBJ1-1; D gene ambiguous. Looked up from germline, CDR1 is MNHNY and CDR2 is SVGAGI (reference sequence). V dropped 7 bases and J dropped 0 bases, with 9 bases sitting between them. This CDR3 region has 13 residues. CDR3 residues: CASKQTMNTEAFF. CDR3 DNA: TGTGCCAGCAAACAGACCATGAACACTGAAGCTTTCTTT.

The J gene is TRBJ2-5, the V gene TRBV3-1 (or the pseudogene TRBV3-2), with 13 nucleotides matching TRBD2. Germline assignment: CDR1 LGHDT and CDR2 YNNKEL (reference sequence). Germline trimming cut 3 bases from V and 1 base from J; bases unmatched to any gene: 14. This CDR3 has 20 residues. The chain's CDR3 is CASSQDPTSGGPTGQETQYF. In DNA form, the CDR3 reads TGTGCCAGCAGCCAGGACCCGACTAGCGGGGGGCCCACCGGCCAAGAGACCCAGTACTTC.